This record covers a single TCR beta chain. V lost 4 bases and J lost 7; bases outside the gene matches: 8. Germline CDR1 and CDR2: SGHRS and YFSETQ. The CDR3 covers 14 residues. The data originate from a study of blood T cell repertoires in COVID-19. Data came from immunoSEQ multiplex PCR; TCRdb stores just in-frame clones and leaves some out. The table lists about 330,000 clones, 88% of them singletons. The chain is built from TRBV5-1 and TRBJ1-2; 9 bases align to TRBD1. The sequenced sample was PBMCs or T cells enriched from blood (not recorded which). This receptor was identified in a man aged 30 to 39 who had recovered from COVID-19. The DNA of the CDR3 is TGCGCCAGCAGCGAGGGACAGGGAACGGCTGGCTACACCTTC. Residues: CASSEGQGTAGYTF.